The rows below give T cell receptor beta chains drawn from one sample of a study of cytomegalovirus exposure and HLA in healthy donors. Profiling relied on immunoSEQ multiplex PCR, and the TCRdb table lists in-frame clones only, not all of them. The sample has approximately 220,000 clones; approximately 82% are singletons. The sample comprised PBMCs. These receptor sequences come from a man aged 18 to 29 in good health and CMV-seronegative. Both conserved end residues are part of each CDR3. The D gene is left open where the match is weak. Size is stated for part of the rows, as once, few or many counts, or as a class when the clone is expanded.

J gene,D gene,V gene,clone size,CDR3 DNA,CDR3 protein
TRBJ1-2,.,TRBV2,.,TGTGCCAGCAGTGTAACAGGGCTCGTGGGCTATGGCTACACCTTC,CASSVTGLVGYGYTF
TRBJ2-7,TRBD1,TRBV29-1,.,TGCAGCGTGGGACAGGGGTCGGACGAGCAGTACTTC,CSVGQGSDEQYF
TRBJ2-4,TRBD1,TRBV7-2,.,TGTGCCAGCAGCTTAGCGCAAAGAGGGGGCACTGGCAAAAACATTCAGTACTTC,CASSLAQRGGTGKNIQYF
TRBJ2-7,.,TRBV28,.,TGTGCCAGCAACCAGCCGGGGATTACTTACGAGCAGTACTTC,CASNQPGITYEQYF
TRBJ2-7,TRBD2,TRBV30,.,TGTGCCTGGGGGGGGGATCCTTTCTACGAGCAGTACTTC,CAWGGDPFYEQYF
TRBJ2-3,.,TRBV19,.,TGTGCCAGTAGTATGGTTGAACAGGGAGATACGCAGTATTTT,CASSMVEQGDTQYF
TRBJ2-1,.,TRBV19,.,TGTGCCAGTAGTATAGACCCCAGAGGTGAGCAGTTCTTC,CASSIDPRGEQFF
TRBJ2-3,.,TRBV21-1,.,TGTGCCAGCAGCAAAGAATCGCCAGGCGACACAGATACGCAGTATTTT,CASSKESPGDTDTQYF
TRBJ1-2,.,TRBV29-1,once,TGCAGCGTTTCACAGGGCTCGTCGTCTGGCTACACCTTC,CSVSQGSSSGYTF
TRBJ1-6,TRBD1,TRBV18,.,TGTGCCAGCTTTTCCGGGACAGGGGCCTCACCCCTCCACTTT,CASFSGTGASPLHF
TRBJ1-1,TRBD1,TRBV5-1,.,TGCGCCAGCAGCCCGGGACAGTGGAACACTGAAGCTTTCTTT,CASSPGQWNTEAFF
TRBJ2-7,.,TRBV30,.,TGTGCCTTTGGGGCGGCTTACGAGCAGTACTTC,CAFGAAYEQYF
TRBJ1-1,.,TRBV7-2,.,TGTGCCAGCAGCTTAAAGAGTGACACTGAAGCTTTCTTT,CASSLKSDTEAFF
TRBJ2-4,.,TRBV5-1,.,TGCGCCAGCAGCTTGTACGAGGGTGGGGACATTCAGTACTTC,CASSLYEGGDIQYF
TRBJ1-1,.,TRBV30,.,TGTGCCTGGAGTTTGGCTGAGAACACTGAAGCTTTCTTT,CAWSLAENTEAFF
TRBJ1-2,TRBD1,TRBV7-2,.,TGTGCCAGCAGCTCAACCGGGACAGGGTTTGGATACACCTTC,CASSSTGTGFGYTF
TRBJ2-2,TRBD1,TRBV7-6,few,TGTGCCAGCAGCCGAGGGACAGGGGGCATCGGGGAGCTGTTTTTT,CASSRGTGGIGELFF
TRBJ2-1,TRBD2,TRBV5-1,.,TGCGCCAGCAGTTCGACTAGCGAATACAATGAGCAGTTCTTC,CASSSTSEYNEQFF
TRBJ1-5,.,TRBV6-5,few,TGTGCCAGCAGGGAGGTTAGCAATCAGCCCCAGCATTTT,CASREVSNQPQHF
TRBJ1-1,.,TRBV7-9,.,TGTTCCAGCAGCTGGCTGAACAGTGAAGCTTTCTTT,CSSSWLNSEAFF
TRBJ1-2,TRBD1,TRBV10-3,few,TGTGCCATCCAACCGGGACAGGGGGCCTGGGGCTACACCTTC,CAIQPGQGAWGYTF
TRBJ2-2,TRBD1,TRBV27,.,TGTGCCAGCAGAACCGGGACAGGGTTGGCCGGGGAGCTGTTTTTT,CASRTGTGLAGELFF
TRBJ2-5,.,TRBV2,.,TGTGCCAGCAGTGACGGTAGCGGAAGGGGAGAGACCCAGTACTTC,CASSDGSGRGETQYF
TRBJ2-4,.,TRBV19,.,TGTGCCAGTAGTAGGGAGGACGACAAAAACATTCAGTACTTC,CASSREDDKNIQYF
TRBJ2-3,TRBD1,TRBV6-1,.,TGTGCCAGCAGGGACGGACAGGGGGGCACAGATACGCAGTATTTT,CASRDGQGGTDTQYF
TRBJ1-1,TRBD1,TRBV19,.,TGTGCCAGTAGTATGGACAGGGGAGGAACTGAAGCTTTCTTT,CASSMDRGGTEAFF
TRBJ2-1,.,TRBV7-6,few,TGTGCCAGCAGCTTATGGGGGCTAAATGAGCAGTTCTTC,CASSLWGLNEQFF
TRBJ2-7,TRBD1,TRBV11-2,few,TGTGCCAGCAGCTCGTACCGGGACAGGGGCCGCTCCTACGAGCAGTACTTC,CASSSYRDRGRSYEQYF
TRBJ2-3,TRBD2,TRBV19,.,TGTGCCAGTAGTATCCGGAGACTAGCGGACACAGATACGCAGTATTTT,CASSIRRLADTDTQYF
TRBJ2-7,.,TRBV7-9,.,TGTGCCAGCGGTATTAGCGGCAGCCCCTACGAGCAGTACTTC,CASGISGSPYEQYF
TRBJ2-3,.,TRBV19,.,TGTGCCAGTAGTTATAGAGATACGCAGTATTTT,CASSYRDTQYF
TRBJ2-6,TRBD2,TRBV19,.,TGTGCCAGTAGTACGGGGGGTTCCGGGGCCAACGTCCTGACTTTC,CASSTGGSGANVLTF
TRBJ2-7,.,TRBV6-5,.,TGTGCCAGCAGTTACTGGCGGAGCCACGAGCAGTACTTC,CASSYWRSHEQYF
TRBJ2-7,.,TRBV10-3,.,TGTGCCATCAGTGATCACGGGGGTGGTGGGACTCTTTCCTACGAGCAGTACTTC,CAISDHGGGGTLSYEQYF
TRBJ2-7,TRBD2,TRBV18,.,TGTGCCAGCTCACTTTTACCAGCGGGGGCATTCCCCTACGAGCAGTACTTC,CASSLLPAGAFPYEQYF
TRBJ2-5,.,TRBV20-1,.,TGCAGTGAAGAGGCACAAGAGACCCAGTACTTC,CSEEAQETQYF
TRBJ1-4,.,TRBV4-1,.,TGCGCCAGCAGTCCAAGAGGCCAGAAACTGTTTTTT,CASSPRGQKLFF
TRBJ2-3,TRBD1,TRBV11-1,few,TGTGCCAGCAGCCCACAGGGGACGGTAGATACGCAGTATTTT,CASSPQGTVDTQYF
TRBJ2-1,TRBD2,TRBV27,.,TGTGCCACCCTAGGGAGACTAGCGGGGAACTCCTACAATGAGCAGTTCTTC,CATLGRLAGNSYNEQFF
TRBJ2-3,TRBD1,TRBV2,.,TGTGCCAGCAGTCGCAGGGGGCGAGAAGATACGCAGTATTTT,CASSRRGREDTQYF
TRBJ2-7,TRBD2,TRBV29-1,.,TGCAGCGTTGAAATGAGGGGACTAGCGGGAATCGAGCAGTACTTC,CSVEMRGLAGIEQYF
TRBJ1-1,.,TRBV28,few,TGTGCCAGCAGCTACACTGAAGCTTTCTTT,CASSYTEAFF
TRBJ2-6,.,TRBV28,.,TGTGCCAGCAGACTCGGGACGCCCAGGGGCGTCCTGACTTTC,CASRLGTPRGVLTF
TRBJ2-7,.,TRBV4-2,.,TGTGCCAGCAGCCTTGGCCTAGCGTCCTCCTACGAGCAGTACTTC,CASSLGLASSYEQYF
TRBJ2-2,TRBD2,TRBV6-1,.,TGTGCCAGTCGTATCGGGCTAGCGGGAACCGGGGAGCTGTTTTTT,CASRIGLAGTGELFF
TRBJ1-5,.,TRBV5-1,few,TGCGCCAGCAGCACAAGACAGGCCCTCTCTCAGCCCCAGCATTTT,CASSTRQALSQPQHF
TRBJ2-7,TRBD2,TRBV2,few,TGTGCCAGCTTGGGGGCCGGGACTAGCGGCACCTACGAGCAGTACTTC,CASLGAGTSGTYEQYF
TRBJ1-1,.,TRBV7-9,.,TGTGCCAGCAGTTCAGGGAACGCGGACCTGGTCACTGAAGCTTTCTTT,CASSSGNADLVTEAFF
TRBJ1-1,TRBD1,TRBV10-3,.,TGTGCCATCAGCCGAGGACAGGGCACTGAAGCTTTCTTT,CAISRGQGTEAFF
TRBJ1-3,TRBD1,TRBV7-6,.,TGTGCCAGCAGCTTAGTAGGGACAGGATCCTTTGGAAACACCATATATTTT,CASSLVGTGSFGNTIYF
TRBJ2-6,.,TRBV6-1,.,TGTGCCAGCAATCTACAGGGAACTGGGGCCAACGTCCTGACTTTC,CASNLQGTGANVLTF